This T cell receptor beta chain was profiled in a study of Graves' ophthalmopathy and Graves' hyperthyroidism. In its sample, this clonotype was seen once. What it binds is unknown. At one of its ends the junction is not consistent with the germline gene, which may arise from a read error. Eligible hyperthyroidism cases comprised new diagnoses of under 2 months' duration in individuals aged 18 to 65. Each diagnosis was determined on the basis of clinical symptoms, serum thyroxine, TRAb, thyroid ultrasound and orbital computed tomography. Isolation of PBMCs was performed using roughly 10 ml of fresh peripheral blood. Overall study findings and caveats: Ophthalmopathy was separated from stable hyperthyroidism by a 13-signature model with approximately 91% sensitivity and 81.08% specificity.

The TCR beta CDR3 regions underwent amplification from RNA transcripts. HTBI primers served in a first-round RT-PCR, which a second-round multiplex PCR followed. TCRdb independently ran MiXCR on the multiplex PCR reads; one entry per CDR3 protein. The sample carries a few hundred thousand distinct CDR3 sequences, 15% recorded once. This receptor was obtained from a woman aged 18-35 years with stable Graves' hyperthyroidism. Sequencing was carried out using peripheral blood.

The CDR3 coding sequence is TGCGCTAGCAGCTTTGGACAGGGGGTGACATATAAATCGCCGGTCTACGAGCAGTACTTC. It yields the protein CASSFGQGVTYKSPVYEQYF. This sequence joins TRBV5-1 and TRBJ2-7; the match to TRBD1 covers 10 bases. The CDR3 length is 20 residues. Germline V gives CDR1 SGHRS, CDR2 YFSETQ.